These 30 T cell receptor beta chains originate from one sample sequenced in a study of cytomegalovirus exposure and HLA in healthy donors. Libraries were prepared by immunoSEQ multiplex PCR; TCRdb keeps only in-frame clonotypes and omits some of them. The sample gives 150,000 to 200,000 clones, roughly 80% of which show up once; more than 8.5% is in the top ten. The sample was PBMCs. Receptors originate from a man younger than 45 in good health and CMV-seropositive.

This chain links TRBV7-9 with TRBJ2-7, with D unclear. CDR1 is SEHNR, CDR2 FQNEAQ, per germline (reference sequence). The CDR3 runs to 11 residues. V was pared by 10 bases and J by 0 bases, with 7 bases between. CDR3 sequence reads: CATGDSYEQYF. The CDR3 region has the DNA TGTGCCACCGGAGACTCCTACGAGCAGTACTTC. Full variable domain (outside the CDR3, taken from reference TRBV7-9 and TRBJ2-7): DTGVSQNPRHKITKRGQNVTFRCDPISEHNRLYWYRQTLGQGPEFLTYFQNEAQLEKSRLLSDRFSAERPKGSFSTLEIQRTEQGDSAMYLCATGDSYEQYFGPGTRLTVT.

This chain links TRBV20-1 with TRBJ1-2; tentatively, D is TRBD1 (6 bases). The CDR3 runs to 11 residues. CDR1 and CDR2 (germline): DFQATT, SNEGSKA (reference sequence). The CDR3 protein is CSHSGAHGYTF. In DNA, the CDR3 is TGCAGCCACTCAGGGGCACATGGCTACACCTTC.

V is TRBV28 and J is TRBJ2-2; 9 bases line up with TRBD1. Per the germline V gene, CDR1 is MDHEN and CDR2 is SYDVKM. Germline trimming cut 4 bases from V and 4 bases from J; bases unmatched to any gene: 4. This CDR3 is 15 amino acids long. CDR3 in amino acids: CASSSTGGGTGELFF. CDR3 in DNA: TGTGCCAGCAGTTCAACAGGGGGCGGCACCGGGGAGCTGTTTTTT.

The sample holds one count of this clone. V is TRBV7-6 and J is TRBJ2-2; D is unresolved. The length of the CDR3 is 15 residues. Trimming left V 4 bases short and J 8 bases short, with 17 bases between. Germline values: CDR1 SGHVS, CDR2 FNYEAQ. In DNA form, the CDR3 reads TGTGCCAGCAGCTGGCCTCCCCGGGTCAAGGGGGAGCTGTTTTTT. This translates into CASSWPPRVKGELFF. The full variable domain, completed using reference TRBV7-6 and TRBJ2-2, is GAGVSQSPRYKVTKRGQDVALRCDPISGHVSLYWYRQALGQGPEFLTYFNYEAQQDKSGLPNDRFSAERPEGSISTLTIQRTEQRDSAMYRCASSWPPRVKGELFFGEGSRLTVL.

The chain carries TRBV7-2 and TRBJ2-1; 8 bases are shared with TRBD1. The CDR3 has 15 residues. J lost 5 bases, V lost 3 bases, and 6 bases had no gene match. The V gene's germline CDR1 is SGHTA and CDR2 FQGNSA. CDR3 DNA: TGTGCCAGCAGCTTGGGACAGGAAATAAACAATGAGCAGTTCTTC. This translates into CASSLGQEINNEQFF.

The chain joins TRBV14 to TRBJ2-3; 8 bases match TRBD2. CDR3 length: 16 amino acids. Trimming removed 0 bases from V and 2 bases from J; junction bases left unmatched: 4. Per the germline V gene, CDR1 is SGHDN and CDR2 is FVKESK. The CDR3 sequence is CASSQDKRETTDTQYF. The CDR3 nucleotides are TGTGCCAGCAGCCAAGATAAGCGGGAGACCACAGATACGCAGTATTTT.

The CDR3 here is CASTDRVNTEAFF. DNA of the CDR3: TGTGCCAGCACCGACAGAGTGAACACTGAAGCTTTCTTT. The chain has TRBV6-4 and TRBJ1-1; perhaps TRBD1 as D (5 bases). V was trimmed by 7 bases and J by 0 bases, leaving 9 bases between them. CDR1 and CDR2 (germline): MRHNA, SNTAGT. The length of the CDR3 is 13 residues.

This chain links TRBV4-3 with TRBJ1-1, with TRBD1 identical over 11 bases. This CDR3 comprises 20 residues. V was pared by 0 bases and J by 0 bases, with 12 bases of the junction left unmatched. CDR1 is LGHNA and CDR2 is YSLEER in the germline V gene. The CDR3: CASSQDRGTGGIMLNTEAFF. The CDR3, as DNA: TGCGCCAGCAGCCAAGACCGCGGGACAGGGGGGATCATGTTGAACACTGAAGCTTTCTTT.

This chain links TRBV7-2 with TRBJ2-7; no reliable D call. The germline V gene encodes CDR1 SGHTA and CDR2 FQGNSA. The CDR3 has 14 residues. Trimming cost V 0 bases and J 3 bases, with 9 bases left between them. CDR3 sequence: CASSLAGSYYEQYF. As DNA, the CDR3 is TGTGCCAGCAGCTTAGCGGGCTCGTACTACGAGCAGTACTTC.

This chain uses TRBV5-1 with TRBJ2-3; weak D call: TRBD1 (6 bases). Trimming took off 6 bases at V and 1 base at J, with 12 bases between the two ends. Looked up from germline, CDR1 is SGHRS and CDR2 is YFSETQ. The CDR3 extends over 14 amino acids. CDR3 sequence (DNA): TGCGCCAGCACCGAACAGGGTGGCACAGATACGCAGTATTTT. It encodes CASTEQGGTDTQYF.

The chain has TRBV29-1 and TRBJ1-2, with 8 bases aligning to TRBD1. The ends lost 7 bases at V and 7 bases at J; junction bases unmatched: 8. The germline V gene encodes CDR1 SQVTM and CDR2 ANQGSEA. The CDR3 covers 12 residues. CDR3 region: CSATGEPGGYTF. CDR3 in DNA: TGCAGCGCGACAGGGGAGCCGGGTGGCTACACCTTC.

The J gene is TRBJ1-2, the V gene TRBV18, with D tentatively TRBD1 (5 bases). With 5 bases removed from V and 8 bases from J, the gap between germline ends came to 12 bases. This CDR3 has 12 amino acids. Germline CDR1 reads KGHSH; CDR2 reads LQKENI. This CDR3 reads CASSVQDGGYTF. The CDR3, as DNA: TGTGCCAGCTCAGTACAGGACGGAGGCTACACCTTC.

As for this clone: Other DNA sequences of this sample code for an identical CDR3. The chain recombines TRBV7-3 with TRBJ2-7; possibly TRBD1 for D (6 bases). The CDR3 has 15 residues. V was clipped by 2 bases and J by 0 bases, with 11 bases between them. Germline V gives CDR1 SGHTA, CDR2 FQGTGA. The chain's CDR3 is CASSLRGGDSYEQYF. The CDR3 nucleotides are TGTGCCAGCAGCTTACGAGGGGGAGACTCCTACGAGCAGTACTTC.

The chain carries TRBV6-6 and TRBJ2-1; D is uncertain. Germline loops: CDR1 MNHNY, CDR2 SVGAGI (reference sequence). CDR3 length: 13 amino acids. Trimming cost V 3 bases and J 4 bases, with 7 bases left between them. Here the CDR3 reads CASSYGWYNEQFF. The CDR3 region has the DNA TGTGCCAGCAGTTATGGCTGGTACAATGAGCAGTTCTTC.

This chain joins TRBV5-6 and TRBJ2-7; 8 bases agree with TRBD1. The CDR3 totals 16 residues. Germline V gene lookup returns CDR1 SGHDT and CDR2 YYEEEE. The V segment lost 3 bases and the J segment 0 bases; nucleotides outside the gene matches: 8. Here the CDR3 reads CASSWGTGPLSYEQYF. CDR3 in DNA: TGTGCCAGCAGCTGGGGGACAGGTCCCCTCTCCTACGAGCAGTACTTC. Supplemented by reference TRBV5-6 and TRBJ2-7, the full variable domain reads DAGVTQSPTHLIKTRGQQVTLRCSPKSGHDTVSWYQQALGQGPQFIFQYYEEEERQRGNFPDRFSGHQFPNYSSELNVNALLLGDSALYLCASSWGTGPLSYEQYFGPGTRLTVT.

The rearrangement uses TRBV29-1 and TRBJ2-1, with 8 bases matching TRBD2. The CDR3 spans 15 residues. V was pared by 1 base and J by 1 base, with 3 bases of the junction left unmatched. The germline V gene has CDR1 SQVTM and CDR2 ANQGSEA. CDR3 sequence reads: CSVEVSGGSYNEQFF. The CDR3 DNA follows: TGCAGCGTTGAAGTCAGCGGGGGTTCCTACAATGAGCAGTTCTTC.

V usage is TRBV6-6 and J usage is TRBJ2-7; D is perhaps TRBD2 (5 bases). From germline, CDR1 is MNHNY and CDR2 SVGAGI (reference sequence). V was trimmed by 6 bases and J by 5 bases, leaving 17 bases between them. The CDR3 is 14 amino acids. CDR3 sequence reads: CASRTGIAAHEQYF. CDR3 nucleotides: TGTGCCAGCAGAACCGGGATCGCCGCCCACGAGCAGTACTTC.

In its sample, this clone was seen once. V and J are TRBV7-2 and TRBJ2-1; D unclear. Germline CDR1 and CDR2: SGHTA and FQGNSA. V was shortened by 5 bases and J by 2 bases, with 13 bases between the two germline ends. The CDR3 loop spans 15 amino acids. CDR3 sequence (DNA): TGTGCCAGCAGCCCCTCGTGGGCCACCTACAATGAGCAGTTCTTC. It yields the protein CASSPSWATYNEQFF.

V usage is TRBV2 and J usage is TRBJ1-1; a possible D gene is TRBD1 (5 bases). The CDR3 is made up of 11 amino acids. Germline V lookup: CDR1 SNHLY, CDR2 FYNNEI. V was shortened by 4 bases and J by 10 bases, with 10 bases between the two germline ends. This CDR3 reads CASSGPQGAFF. The CDR3 DNA sequence: TGTGCCAGCAGTGGACCCCAGGGAGCTTTCTTT.

This clone was observed once. V gene TRBV5-1 combines with J gene TRBJ1-2, with D possibly matching TRBD1 (6 bases). Between the trimmed V and J ends, which lost 0 bases and 3 bases, there was a span of 12 bases. The CDR3 covers 15 residues. The germline V gene encodes CDR1 SGHRS and CDR2 YFSETQ. Here the CDR3 DNA reads TGCGCCAGCAGCTTGGACGGGGGGCGGGACTATGGCTACACCTTC. Translated: CASSLDGGRDYGYTF.

This chain links TRBV29-1 with TRBJ1-1, with TRBD1 matching 9 bases. This CDR3 is built from 14 residues. CDR1 and CDR2 (germline): SQVTM, ANQGSEA. Unmatched junction bases numbered 3, after V lost 4 bases and J lost 0 bases. For the CDR3, the DNA is TGCAGCGTTGTCCACAGGGGGCTGAACACTGAAGCTTTCTTT. Amino acid sequence: CSVVHRGLNTEAFF.

The chain joins TRBV5-4 to TRBJ2-1, with 7 bases that match TRBD1. The germline gives CDR1 SGHNT, CDR2 YYREEE (reference sequence). Germline trimming cut 4 bases from V and 4 bases from J; bases unmatched to any gene: 5. This CDR3 comprises 14 residues. DNA for the CDR3: TGTGCCAGCAGCCCCGGACAGGTTTACAATGAGCAGTTCTTC. This encodes CASSPGQVYNEQFF.

The chain employs TRBV6-5 and TRBJ2-7, with D unresolved. The germline gives CDR1 MNHEY, CDR2 SVGAGI. Deletions cut 5 bases from V and 1 base from J, with 12 bases between. CDR3 length: 14 residues. This CDR3 reads CASSPTAPSYEQYF. The CDR3, as DNA: TGTGCCAGCAGTCCAACAGCACCATCCTACGAGCAGTACTTC.

The rearrangement links TRBV6-6 to TRBJ1-5; TRBD1 matches at 8 bases. The CDR3 consists of 13 residues. The J segment lost 2 bases and the V segment lost 10 bases, leaving 4 bases of the junction unmatched. Germline CDR1 is MNHNY and CDR2 is SVGAGI (reference sequence). CDR3 coding DNA: TGTGCCACCGTGACAGGGGGCAATCAGCCCCAGCATTTT. It encodes CATVTGGNQPQHF.

The CDR3 DNA is TGTGCCAGCAGTTTAGCAGGATATTATGGCTACACCTTC. This encodes CASSLAGYYGYTF. The chain links TRBV28 to TRBJ1-2; D remains unclear. The V end lost 2 bases, the J end lost 5 bases, and 9 bases lay between the germline ends. This CDR3 spans 13 amino acids. The germline CDR1 and CDR2 sequences are MDHEN and SYDVKM.

The rearrangement links TRBV7-8 to TRBJ1-5; D is possibly TRBD1 (6 bases). Germline V gives CDR1 SGHVS, CDR2 FQNEAQ. V was cut by 1 base and J by 0 bases, with 7 bases left in between. This CDR3 has 15 residues. In DNA, the CDR3 is TGTGCCAGCAGCTTAGTAGGGGGTAGCAATCAGCCCCAGCATTTT. Amino acids: CASSLVGGSNQPQHF.

The V gene is TRBV6-5, the J gene TRBJ2-7; TRBD1 agrees at 7 bases. The germline CDR1 and CDR2 sequences are MNHEY and SVGAGI. The CDR3 has 15 amino acids. Trimming at V came to 2 bases and at J to 4 bases, leaving 8 bases not matched to a gene. In DNA, the CDR3 is TGTGCCAGCAGTTACAGGACAGGCACGGGATACGAGCAGTACTTC. This codes for CASSYRTGTGYEQYF.

The rearrangement links TRBV6-6 to TRBJ2-5; 9 bases match TRBD2. J lost 2 bases, V lost 10 bases, and 8 bases had no gene match. The CDR3 has 14 residues. CDR1 is MNHNY, CDR2 SVGAGI, per germline (reference sequence). CDR3 residues: CATVTLAGQETQYF. Written as DNA, the CDR3 is TGTGCCACCGTGACCCTAGCGGGACAAGAGACCCAGTACTTC.

CDR3 DNA: TGTGCCAGTAACCAGGGGGCATCCAGACAGCCCCAGCATTTT. This translates into CASNQGASRQPQHF. The rearrangement joins TRBV19 to TRBJ1-5, with 8 bases aligning to TRBD1. The V gene's germline CDR1 is LNHDA and CDR2 SQIVND (reference sequence). Trimming cost V 7 bases and J 7 bases; bases outside gene matches: 9. The CDR3 totals 14 residues. The full variable domain, in which reference TRBV19 and TRBJ1-5 provide the parts outside the CDR3, is DGGITQSPKYLFRKEGQNVTLSCEQNLNHDAMYWYRQDPGQGLRLIYYSQIVNDFQKGDIAEGYSVSREKKESFPLTVTSAQKNPTAFYLCASNQGASRQPQHFGDGTRLSIL.

This sequence joins TRBV9 and TRBJ1-1; TRBD1 is a possible D gene (5 bases). Germline CDR1 and CDR2: SGDLS and YYNGEE. The CDR3 contains 15 residues. Trimming took 3 bases from V and 0 from J, leaving 12 bases between them. CDR3: CASSAQVDMNTEAFF. CDR3 nucleotides: TGTGCCAGCAGCGCCCAAGTGGACATGAACACTGAAGCTTTCTTT.